Listed below are T cell receptor beta chains from one sample, sequenced in a study of molecular identifiers for immune sequencing clone quantification. TCRdb re-analysed the PCR reads in MiXCR, keeping a single row per CDR3 protein. This table has about 100,000 distinct CDR3 sequences, 35% to 40% appearing once. Sequencing used naive CD8+ T cells from blood, with Jurkat cell RNA spiked in. The receptors here all came from a human donor in good health. Some libraries in this study had Jurkat cell RNA spiked in. Each CDR3 is given with its conserved first and last residue. Fields, in order: V gene, clone size, J gene, D gene, CDR3 protein, CDR3 DNA. The D gene is left open where the match is weak. Size tells how often a clone was seen (once, few, many) or the class of an expanded clone, and some rows leave it out.

>TRBV4-2|few|TRBJ2-3|NA
CASSQDRSFIF
TGTGCCAGCAGCCAAGATAGGTCTTTCATTTTT
>TRBV13|NA|TRBJ2-5|NA
CASSRDWGDTQYF
TGTGCCAGCTCCCGGGACTGGGGAGACACCCAGTACTTT
>TRBV12-3/TRBV12-4|NA|TRBJ2-2|TRBD1
CASSLGTGGRGGELFF
TGTGCCAGCAGTCTCGGGACAGGGGGACGAGGCGGGGAGCTGTTTTTT
>TRBV9|NA|TRBJ2-5|NA
CASSVDGAPQYF
TGTGCCAGCAGCGTAGATGGAGCTCCCCAGTACTTC
>TRBV7-2|NA|TRBJ2-3|TRBD2
CASSGGLAGDPTDTQYF
TGTGCCAGCAGCGGGGGGCTAGCGGGAGATCCCACAGATACGCAGTATTTT
>TRBV4-3|NA|TRBJ1-1|NA
CASSQANEAFF
TGCGCCAGCAGCCAAGCTAATGAAGCTTTCTTT
>TRBV14|few|TRBJ2-1|TRBD2
CASSQDAGAGLEQFF
TGTGCCAGCAGCCAAGATGCGGGAGCAGGGCTAGAGCAGTTCTTC
>TRBV7-9|NA|TRBJ2-7|TRBD2
CASSSTGTRIDYEQYF
TGTGCCAGCAGCTCCACCGGGACTAGAATTGACTACGAGCAGTACTTC
>TRBV19|few|TRBJ1-5|TRBD1
CATQQGAQPQHF
TGTGCCACGCAACAGGGGGCCCAGCCCCAGCATTTT
>TRBV28|many|TRBJ2-5|NA
CANPAPRSVQYF
TGTGCCAATCCGGCCCCAAGAAGTGTCCAGTACTTC
>TRBV28|NA|TRBJ2-2|TRBD2
CASSLGLAVTGELFF
TGTGCCAGCAGTCTAGGACTAGCTGTGACCGGGGAGCTGTTTTTT
>TRBV4-3|NA|TRBJ2-7|TRBD1
CASSQDWFTGGLPEQYF
TGCGCCAGCAGCCAAGATTGGTTTACAGGGGGTTTGCCCGAGCAGTACTTC
>TRBV2|NA|TRBJ2-3|TRBD2
CASSLGGGSTDPQYF
TGTGCCAGCAGCCTTGGGGGGGGAAGCACAGATCCGCAGTATTTT
>TRBV12-3/TRBV12-4|many|TRBJ1-4|NA
CASRHPERKEKLFF
TGTGCCAGCAGGCACCCGGAGAGGAAGGAAAAACTGTTTTTT
>TRBV6-1|few|TRBJ2-3|NA
CASSEGATDTQYF
TGTGCCAGCAGTGAAGGGGCCACAGATACGCAGTATTTT
>TRBV13|NA|TRBJ2-7|TRBD1
CASSPPRQGDEQYF
TGTGCCAGCAGCCCTCCAAGACAGGGGGACGAGCAGTACTTC
>TRBV12-3/TRBV12-4|NA|TRBJ2-2|NA
CASSYPGVGELFF
TGTGCCAGCAGTTACCCAGGGGTCGGGGAGCTGTTTTTT
>TRBV6-5|few|TRBJ1-2|NA
CASGYSIWAANYGYTF
TGTGCCAGCGGTTACTCGATTTGGGCAGCCAACTATGGCTACACCTTC
>TRBV7-6|NA|TRBJ2-1|TRBD2
CASSPRSGSNYNEQFF
TGTGCCAGCAGCCCCCGTAGCGGGAGCAATTACAATGAGCAGTTCTTC
>TRBV5-6|many|TRBJ1-1|TRBD1
CASSPRQGRNTEAFF
TGTGCCAGCAGCCCCAGACAGGGGCGTAACACTGAAGCTTTCTTT
>TRBV7-6|NA|TRBJ2-3|NA
CTSSFLGGTDTQYF
TGTACCAGCTCATTTTTAGGCGGGACAGATACACAGTATTTT
>TRBV6-5|many|TRBJ2-3|NA
CASRDTNTDTQYF
TGTGCCAGCCGGGACACCAACACAGATACGCAGTATTTT